The following is a T cell receptor beta chain sequence with its context. This clone was recorded once. Its antigen has not been determined. Base qualities were left out, and no much larger clone turns up one base away. Its CDR3 holds 14 amino acids, cysteine through phenylalanine. The read is trimmed to its CDR3 DNA, 42 bases read in frame from base 1. V sheds 5 bases and J sheds 2 bases, leaving 10 bases between their ends. CDR1 and CDR2 are read off the germline V gene as SGHAT and FQNNGV. The immunoSEQ v3 hsTCRB kit was used to amplify TCR beta CDR3 regions from genomic DNA through bias-controlled multiplex PCR. TCR libraries were sequenced on an Illumina NextSeq 500 to 2 million to 2.5 million read pairs for survey level or roughly 5-6.5 million for deep level. Per the source publication's procedure: V, D and J genes were assigned, non-productive sequences were removed, and clonality was reported by immunoSEQ Analyzer software. Repertoires were compared using productive Simpson clonality and Morisita overlap index of productive TRB rearrangements between infused TIL and blood. For each clone in blood, the absolute clonotype count was estimated by multiplying the lymphocyte count by the CD3+ fraction and by the clone's productive frequency. TCRdb mirrors the immuneACCESS table, restricted to in-frame sequences. Some clones are absent from its copies; in checked studies, under half trace to an unresolved V gene, and the reason for the others is unknown. V and J calls and clone size follow that table, whereas D and trimming were derived from the DNA. The sample table holds 55,000 to 70,000 clones, of which about nine tenths were seen once. Of the sample, 2.6% falls within the top ten clones.

This entry comes from a study of TIL therapy for anti-PD-1-resistant metastatic lung cancer (dated by TCRdb to the early 2020s). Broadly, across the study: Before any PD-1/PD-L1 blockade was given, tumors were harvested, nivolumab was then administered, and patients who progressed went on to receive lymphodepletion, an infusion of expanded TIL, and IL-2. A median age of about 59 years (range about 35-80) and a median tumor PD-L1 proportion score of roughly 6% were recorded among enrolled patients. Most of the cohort had lung adenocarcinoma, including a handful of EGFR-mutant tumors and two ALK-rearranged tumors, and half of the patients were either current or former smokers. Across the cohort, whole-exome sequencing showed a median non-synonymous tumor mutation burden of roughly 1.5 mutations per megabase. Clonotypes were tracked across tumor, expanded TIL product and serial blood samples by T cell receptor beta sequencing of tumor and peripheral blood. Results the study describes overall, beyond this receptor: The baseline peripheral repertoire was partially replaced by infused TIL clonotypes, which then decayed over months, and no apparent association between persistence and response was found. The study protocol defined all tumor marker inferences as exploratory. The cohort was highly selected, including more treatment-naive, never-smoker and oncogene-addicted patients than is typical, which limits generalizability.

The time point label, read with the paper, signifies: pre-treatment sample, taken before nivolumab and TIL therapy. Between October 2017 and early 2020, a dual-center phase I trial enrolled adults who had stage 4 NSCLC. The samples were drawn from an open-label, single-arm phase I trial testing tumor-infiltrating lymphocyte therapy combined with nivolumab in advanced non-small cell lung cancer. Blood mononuclear cells from EDTA tubes were separated on a Ficoll gradient and snap-frozen as pellets, and DNA was extracted from the cells using a Qiagen mini-prep kit. The rearrangement combines TRBV11-2 with TRBJ2-1; the D gene lacks a confident call. The specimen was blood, collected at baseline. The TCR was taken from a person between 30 and 79 years old with non-small cell lung cancer. The CDR3 protein sequence reads: CASSAERAYNEQFF. The sequenced DNA: TGTGCCAGCAGCGCCGAACGGGCCTACAATGAGCAGTTCTTC.